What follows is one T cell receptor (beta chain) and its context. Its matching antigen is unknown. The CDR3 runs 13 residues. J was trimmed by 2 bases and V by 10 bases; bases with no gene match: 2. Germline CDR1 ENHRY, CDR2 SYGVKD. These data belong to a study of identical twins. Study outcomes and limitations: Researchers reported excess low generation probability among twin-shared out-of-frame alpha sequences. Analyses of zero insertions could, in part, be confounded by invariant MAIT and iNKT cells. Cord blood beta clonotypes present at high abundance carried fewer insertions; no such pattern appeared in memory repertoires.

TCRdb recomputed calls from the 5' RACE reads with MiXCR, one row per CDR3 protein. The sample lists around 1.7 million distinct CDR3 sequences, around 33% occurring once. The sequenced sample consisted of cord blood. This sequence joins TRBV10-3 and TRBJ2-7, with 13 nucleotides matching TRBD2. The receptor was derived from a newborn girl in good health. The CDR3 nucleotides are TGTGCCACCGGACTAGCGGGGGCCTACGAGCAGTACTTC. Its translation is CATGLAGAYEQYF.